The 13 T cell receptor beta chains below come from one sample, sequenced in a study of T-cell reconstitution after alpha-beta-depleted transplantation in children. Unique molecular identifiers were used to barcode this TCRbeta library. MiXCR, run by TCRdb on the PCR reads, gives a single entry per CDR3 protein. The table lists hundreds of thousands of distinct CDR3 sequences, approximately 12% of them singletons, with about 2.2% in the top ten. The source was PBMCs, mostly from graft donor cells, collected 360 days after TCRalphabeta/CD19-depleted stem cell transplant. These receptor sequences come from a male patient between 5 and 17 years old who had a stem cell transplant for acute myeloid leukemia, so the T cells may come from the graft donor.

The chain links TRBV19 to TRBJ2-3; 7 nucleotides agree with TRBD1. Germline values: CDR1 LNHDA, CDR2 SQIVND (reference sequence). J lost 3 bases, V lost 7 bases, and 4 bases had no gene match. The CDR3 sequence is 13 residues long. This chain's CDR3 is CASKRQGTDTQYF. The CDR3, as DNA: TGTGCCAGTAAACGACAGGGAACAGATACGCAGTATTTT.

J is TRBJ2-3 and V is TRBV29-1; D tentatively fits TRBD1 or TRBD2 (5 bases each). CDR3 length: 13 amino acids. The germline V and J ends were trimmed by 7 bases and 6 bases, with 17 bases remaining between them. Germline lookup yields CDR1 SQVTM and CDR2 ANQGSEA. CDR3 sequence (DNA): TGCAGCGCAGGGCGGGCACTGGGGGATACGCAGTATTTT. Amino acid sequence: CSAGRALGDTQYF.

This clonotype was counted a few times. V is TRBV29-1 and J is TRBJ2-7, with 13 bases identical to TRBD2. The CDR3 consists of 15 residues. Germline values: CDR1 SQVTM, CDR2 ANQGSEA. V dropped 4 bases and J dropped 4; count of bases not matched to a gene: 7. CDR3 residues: CSVVPGLAGIYEQYF. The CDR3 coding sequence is TGCAGCGTTGTACCGGGACTAGCGGGAATTTACGAGCAGTACTTC.

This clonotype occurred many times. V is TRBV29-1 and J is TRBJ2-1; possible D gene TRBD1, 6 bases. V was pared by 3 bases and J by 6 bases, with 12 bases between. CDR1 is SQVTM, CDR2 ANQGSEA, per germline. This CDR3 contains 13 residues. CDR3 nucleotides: TGCAGCGTTGATTCAGGGACAAGCAATGAGCAGTTCTTC. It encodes CSVDSGTSNEQFF.

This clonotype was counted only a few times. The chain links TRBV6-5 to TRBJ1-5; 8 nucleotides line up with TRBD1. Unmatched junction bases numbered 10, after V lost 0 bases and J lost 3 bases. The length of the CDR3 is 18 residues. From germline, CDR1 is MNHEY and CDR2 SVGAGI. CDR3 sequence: CASSYSPLRQGYNQPQHF. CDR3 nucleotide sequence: TGTGCCAGCAGTTACTCTCCGCTGAGACAGGGGTACAATCAGCCCCAGCATTTT.

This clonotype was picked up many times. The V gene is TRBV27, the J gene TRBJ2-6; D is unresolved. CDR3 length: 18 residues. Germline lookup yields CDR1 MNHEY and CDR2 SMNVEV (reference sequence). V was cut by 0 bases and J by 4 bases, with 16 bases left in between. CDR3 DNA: TGTGCCAGCAGTTTATCCGGAGCCCGTCCGCTCGGGGCCAACGTCCTGACTTTC. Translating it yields CASSLSGARPLGANVLTF. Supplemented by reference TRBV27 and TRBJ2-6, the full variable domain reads EAQVTQNPRYLITVTGKKLTVTCSQNMNHEYMSWYRQDPGLGLRQIYYSMNVEVTDKGDVPEGYKVSRKEKRNFPLILESPSPNQTSLYFCASSLSGARPLGANVLTFGAGSRLTVL.

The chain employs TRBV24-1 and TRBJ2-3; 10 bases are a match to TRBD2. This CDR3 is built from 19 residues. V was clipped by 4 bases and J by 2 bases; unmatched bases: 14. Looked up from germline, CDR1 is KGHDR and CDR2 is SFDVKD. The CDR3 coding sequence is TGTGCCACCAGTGACCGGCCGGGACTAGCGATACCATCCACAGATACGCAGTATTTT. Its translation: CATSDRPGLAIPSTDTQYF.

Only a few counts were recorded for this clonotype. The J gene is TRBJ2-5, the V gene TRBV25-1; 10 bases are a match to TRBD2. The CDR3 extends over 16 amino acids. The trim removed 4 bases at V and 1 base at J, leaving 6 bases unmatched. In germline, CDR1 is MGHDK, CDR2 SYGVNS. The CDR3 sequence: CASSAYGTSAQETQYF. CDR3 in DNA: TGTGCCAGCAGTGCATACGGGACTAGCGCCCAAGAGACCCAGTACTTC.

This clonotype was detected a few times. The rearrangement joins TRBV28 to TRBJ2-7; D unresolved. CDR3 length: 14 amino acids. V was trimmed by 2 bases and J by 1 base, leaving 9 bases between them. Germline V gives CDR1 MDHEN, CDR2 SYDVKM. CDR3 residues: CASSLTAPSYEQYF. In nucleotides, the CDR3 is TGTGCCAGCAGTTTAACGGCGCCATCCTACGAGCAGTACTTC.

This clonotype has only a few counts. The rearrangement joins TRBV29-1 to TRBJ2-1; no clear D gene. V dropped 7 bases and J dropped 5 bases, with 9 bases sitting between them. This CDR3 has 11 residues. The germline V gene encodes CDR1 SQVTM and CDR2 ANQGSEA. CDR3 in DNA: TGCAGCGCTAAGCTGAACAATGAGCAGTTCTTC. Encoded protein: CSAKLNNEQFF.

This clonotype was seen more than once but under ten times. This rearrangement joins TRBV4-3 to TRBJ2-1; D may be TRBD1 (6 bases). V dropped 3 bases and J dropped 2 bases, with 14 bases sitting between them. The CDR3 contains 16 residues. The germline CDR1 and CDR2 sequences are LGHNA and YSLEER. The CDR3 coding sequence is TGCGCCAGCAGCCATCGGACAGCCTATCCCTACAATGAGCAGTTCTTC. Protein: CASSHRTAYPYNEQFF.

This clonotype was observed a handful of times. CDR3: CASSSHEGAGEKLFF. The CDR3 nucleotides are TGTGCCAGCAGTTCCCATGAGGGGGCGGGTGAAAAACTGTTTTTT. The genes are TRBV28 and TRBJ1-4; TRBD1 matches at 7 bases. Germline-derived CDR1 and CDR2 are MDHEN and SYDVKM. The CDR3 totals 15 residues. With 4 bases clipped from V and 7 bases from J, the junction kept 9 bases outside the gene matches. The variable domain in full, completed from reference TRBV28 and TRBJ1-4, reads DVKVTQSSRYLVKRTGEKVFLECVQDMDHENMFWYRQDPGLGLRLIYFSYDVKMKEKGDIPEGYSVSREKKERFSLILESASTNQTSMYLCASSSHEGAGEKLFFGSGTQLSVL.

The CDR3 is CSVGWGDMGSYEQYF. The CDR3 DNA follows: TGCAGCGTGGGATGGGGGGATATGGGATCCTACGAGCAGTACTTC. V gene TRBV29-1 combines with J gene TRBJ2-7; perhaps TRBD2 as D (6 bases). Germline CDR1 and CDR2: SQVTM and ANQGSEA. Deletions cut 6 bases from V and 1 base from J, with 19 bases between. CDR3 length: 15 residues.